This entry lists 9 T cell receptor beta chains sequenced from one sample in a study of Ad26.COV2.S vaccination and SARS-CoV-2 variants. Method: immunoSEQ multiplex PCR; TCRdb's copy keeps in-frame clones and lacks some. The table records over 110,000 clones, roughly 90% of them present only once. This specimen consisted of peripheral blood, obtained after recovery from COVID-19. These TCRs come from a human donor who had recovered from COVID-19.

This clone was observed a handful of times. The chain joins TRBV3-1 (or the pseudogene TRBV3-2) to TRBJ1-5, with a possible D match to TRBD1 (5 bases). Between the trimmed V and J ends, which lost 4 bases and 10 bases, there was a span of 11 bases. The CDR3 covers 12 residues. The germline V gene encodes CDR1 LGHDT and CDR2 YNNKEL (reference sequence). The CDR3: CASSPSRGPQHF. The CDR3, as DNA: TGTGCCAGCAGCCCATCGCGGGGCCCCCAGCATTTT.

The gene calls are TRBV28 and TRBJ2-5; TRBD1 is a possible D gene (5 bases). Trimming removed 6 bases from V and 6 bases from J, with 20 bases in between. The V gene's germline CDR1 is MDHEN and CDR2 SYDVKM. There are 15 residues in the CDR3. The CDR3 sequence is CASSPPIVGAKTQYF. CDR3 nucleotides: TGTGCCAGCAGCCCCCCAATTGTAGGGGCAAAGACCCAGTACTTC.

The J gene is TRBJ2-3, the V gene TRBV6-5; tentative D call: TRBD2 (6 bases). The CDR3 spans 15 residues. The V end was cut by 4 bases, the J end by 5 bases, with 16 bases between. The germline CDR1 and CDR2 sequences are MNHEY and SVGAGI. In DNA, the CDR3 is TGTGCCAGCAGTTCCGACGGACTATTCGGAGATACGCAGTATTTT. Its protein is CASSSDGLFGDTQYF.

This clone was seen only once. V is TRBV7-9 and J is TRBJ2-2, with D uncertain. Germline lookup yields CDR1 SEHNR and CDR2 FQNEAQ (reference sequence). V lost 8 bases and J 4 bases, leaving 8 bases between the germline ends. The CDR3 runs 12 residues. In nucleotides, the CDR3 is TGTGCCAGCGTCTTGGGCACCGGGGAGCTGTTTTTT. Protein: CASVLGTGELFF.

The V call is TRBV18, the J call TRBJ2-5; no clear D. Trimming cost V 3 bases and J 0 bases, with 8 bases left between them. CDR1 and CDR2 (germline): KGHSH, LQKENI. There are 14 residues in the CDR3. The CDR3 loop is CASSPGLYQETQYF. The CDR3 DNA reads TGTGCCAGCTCACCGGGCCTGTACCAAGAGACCCAGTACTTC. Full variable domain (missing parts from reference TRBV18 and TRBJ2-5): NAGVMQNPRHLVRRRGQEARLRCSPMKGHSHVYWYRQLPEEGLKFMVYLQKENIIDESGMPKERFSAEFPKEGPSILRIQQVVRGDSAAYFCASSPGLYQETQYFGPGTRLLVL.

For the CDR3, the DNA is TGCGCCAGCATGGTTTCTAGCTGGGAAGAGACCCAGTACTTC. Translation: CASMVSSWEETQYF. The gene calls are TRBV10-2 and TRBJ2-5; tentatively, D is TRBD2 (5 bases). Trimming stripped 7 bases from V and 3 bases from J, with 15 bases between. This CDR3 is built from 14 residues. Germline assignment: CDR1 WSHSY and CDR2 SAAADI.

The chain combines TRBV4-1 with TRBJ2-3; 7 bases are shared with TRBD1. The V segment lost 0 bases and the J segment 2 bases; nucleotides outside the gene matches: 2. Germline V gene sequence: CDR1 MGHRA, CDR2 YSYEKL. The CDR3 consists of 15 residues. CDR3 region: CASSQEGQATDTQYF. The CDR3 region has the DNA TGCGCCAGCAGCCAAGAAGGACAGGCCACAGATACGCAGTATTTT.

The count of this clone is one. V gene TRBV29-1 combines with J gene TRBJ1-1, with no clear D. V was clipped by 7 bases and J by 2 bases, with 11 bases between them. Germline V gene data show CDR1 as SQVTM and CDR2 as ANQGSEA. The length of the CDR3 is 12 residues. CDR3 residues: CSGGRRNTEAFF. For the CDR3, the DNA is TGCAGCGGCGGAAGAAGAAACACTGAAGCTTTCTTT.

The rearrangement joins TRBV6-5 to TRBJ1-2; TRBD1 is a possible D gene (6 bases). The germline CDR1 and CDR2 sequences are MNHEY and SVGAGI. The V gene lost 5 bases and the J gene lost 7 bases, with 14 bases spanning the gap. This CDR3 is 13 amino acids long. CDR3 sequence reads: CASSPTGYGGYTF. The CDR3 region has the DNA TGTGCCAGCAGTCCTACAGGGTACGGTGGCTACACCTTC.